These 25 T cell receptor beta chains were sequenced from one sample in a study of T cells in Graves' hyperthyroidism and ophthalmopathy. The source material, RNA transcripts, was used to amplify TCR beta CDR3 regions. Researchers ran a first-round RT-PCR on the TCR CDR3 using the HTBI primer set. MiXCR, run by TCRdb on the multiplex PCR reads, gives a single entry per CDR3 protein. The table has hundreds of thousands of distinct CDR3 sequences, around 13% seen once. The specimen sequenced was blood. These receptors originate from a woman under 30 with Graves' hyperthyroidism.

V is TRBV5-6 and J is TRBJ2-5; D remains ambiguous. Looked up from germline, CDR1 is SGHDT and CDR2 is YYEEEE. V dropped 3 bases and J dropped 4 bases, with 10 bases sitting between them. CDR3 size: 13 residues. The chain's CDR3 is CASSSWFSETQYF. The CDR3 nucleotides are TGTGCCAGCAGCTCGTGGTTCTCAGAGACCCAGTACTTC. The full variable domain, rest sourced from reference TRBV5-6 and TRBJ2-5, is DAGVTQSPTHLIKTRGQQVTLRCSPKSGHDTVSWYQQALGQGPQFIFQYYEEEERQRGNFPDRFSGHQFPNYSSELNVNALLLGDSALYLCASSSWFSETQYFGPGTRLLVL.

Here the CDR3 reads CASSLAPTGKGGNTIYF. Written as DNA, the CDR3 is TGTGCCAGCAGTTTAGCCCCCACAGGGAAAGGGGGAAACACCATATATTTT. J is TRBJ1-3 and V is TRBV27, with D possibly being TRBD1 (6 bases). Trimming removed 2 bases from V and 4 bases from J, with 18 bases in between. CDR1 is MNHEY and CDR2 is SMNVEV in the germline V gene (reference sequence). This CDR3 has 17 amino acids.

The chain is built from TRBV2 and TRBJ2-7, with 10 positions matching TRBD2. The J segment lost 3 bases and the V segment lost 1 base, leaving 6 bases of the junction unmatched. The CDR3 sequence is 16 residues long. Per germline, CDR1 SNHLY and CDR2 FYNNEI. The CDR3 coding sequence is TGTGCCAGCAGTGAAGGGCTAGCGGGGGTCATCTACGAGCAGTACTTC. Protein: CASSEGLAGVIYEQYF.

This clonotype has at least ten counts. The chain joins TRBV7-2 to TRBJ1-2; D is unclear. The CDR3 extends over 12 amino acids. The germline V gene encodes CDR1 SGHTA and CDR2 FQGNSA. V lost 4 bases and J lost 8, with 11 bases in between. The CDR3, as DNA: TGTGCCAGCAGCTCCCTGGTGGGAGGCTACACCTTC. Its protein product is CASSSLVGGYTF.

This clonotype was seen many times. The chain links TRBV18 to TRBJ2-7; the match to TRBD2 covers 12 bases. Germline V lookup: CDR1 KGHSH, CDR2 LQKENI. J lost 7 bases, V lost 1 base, and 5 bases had no gene match. This CDR3 region has 15 residues. In DNA, the CDR3 is TGTGCCAGCTCACCACAGGAACTAGCGGGAGGTGAGCAGTACTTC. It codes for CASSPQELAGGEQYF.

V is TRBV7-2 and J is TRBJ2-2; 9 nucleotides match TRBD2. CDR3 length: 17 residues. Germline-derived CDR1 and CDR2 are SGHTA and FQGNSA. After removal of 1 base from V and 3 bases from J, the junction contained 6 bases not matched to a gene. CDR3 DNA: TGTGCCAGCAGCTTAGTTCGACTAGCGGCAGACACCGGGGAGCTGTTTTTT. Protein: CASSLVRLAADTGELFF.

This clonotype was seen only a few times. The V call is TRBV7-9, the J call TRBJ1-1; D gene uncertain. V dropped 5 bases and J dropped 7 bases, with 11 bases sitting between them. In germline, CDR1 is SEHNR, CDR2 FQNEAQ (reference sequence). This CDR3 comprises 12 residues. As DNA, the CDR3 is TGTGCCAGCAGCAAGACCGCACTTGAAGCTTTCTTT. Translated, it gives CASSKTALEAFF.

This clonotype was counted at least ten times. The chain is built from TRBV5-6 and TRBJ1-1; 7 positions agree with TRBD1. Germline CDR1 and CDR2: SGHDT and YYEEEE. CDR3 length equals 15 residues. V trimming: 5 bases; J trimming: 1 base; junction bases outside the gene matches: 8. The CDR3 bases are TGTGCCAGCAGAACCTGGGACAGTCCGAACACTGAAGCTTTCTTT. It codes for CASRTWDSPNTEAFF.

The sample holds one count of this clonotype. This sequence joins TRBV10-2 and TRBJ2-1, with 7 bases fitting TRBD1. V was clipped by 0 bases and J by 15 bases; unmatched bases: 5. The length of the CDR3 is 12 residues. Germline assignment: CDR1 WSHSY and CDR2 SAAADI. CDR3 in amino acids: CASSESRAGGFF. CDR3 nucleotides: TGCGCCAGCAGTGAGTCGAGGGCAGGGGGGTTCTTC.

This clonotype was seen at least ten times. The rearrangement joins TRBV6-2 or TRBV6-3 to TRBJ2-7, with TRBD1 matching over 11 bases. V lost 7 bases to trimming and J lost 6 bases; unmatched junction nucleotides: 11. This CDR3 has 15 residues. Germline CDR1 MNHEY, CDR2 SVGEGT. CDR3 amino acids: CASNQAGTGGPEQYF. DNA for the CDR3: TGTGCCAGCAATCAAGCAGGGACAGGGGGGCCCGAGCAGTACTTC.

The genes are TRBV19 and TRBJ2-1; 7 bases are a match to TRBD2. The germline gives CDR1 LNHDA, CDR2 SQIVND (reference sequence). Unmatched junction bases numbered 7, after V lost 3 bases and J lost 5 bases. The CDR3 extends over 15 amino acids. The CDR3 DNA reads TGTGCCAGTAGTATGTTTGGCGGGGGACACAATGAGCAGTTCTTC. Translating gives CASSMFGGGHNEQFF. Drawing the rest from reference TRBV19 and TRBJ2-1, the complete variable domain is DGGITQSPKYLFRKEGQNVTLSCEQNLNHDAMYWYRQDPGQGLRLIYYSQIVNDFQKGDIAEGYSVSREKKESFPLTVTSAQKNPTAFYLCASSMFGGGHNEQFFGPGTRLTVL.

The chain uses TRBV4-1 and TRBJ2-3, with unresolved D. With 1 base removed from V and 6 bases from J, the gap between germline ends came to 11 bases. The CDR3 is 14 amino acids. CDR1 MGHRA and CDR2 YSYEKL come from the germline V gene. As DNA, the CDR3 is TGCGCCAGCAGCCAAGTGGCACCCCGGGATACGCAGTATTTT. Its protein product is CASSQVAPRDTQYF.

V and J are TRBV19 and TRBJ1-5, with TRBD1 matching over 7 bases. The ends lost 4 bases at V and 0 bases at J; junction bases unmatched: 3. Germline V gene data show CDR1 as LNHDA and CDR2 as SQIVND (reference sequence). This CDR3 spans 15 amino acids. The chain's CDR3 is CASSTTGISNQPQHF. CDR3 nucleotide sequence: TGTGCCAGTAGTACGACAGGGATTAGCAATCAGCCCCAGCATTTT.

Ten or more counts support this clonotype. CDR3 loop: CAISAASGRMIGELFF. The CDR3, as DNA: TGTGCCATCAGTGCGGCTAGCGGGAGAATGATCGGGGAGCTGTTTTTT. This chain connects TRBV10-3 to TRBJ2-2; 10 nucleotides match TRBD2. Germline-derived CDR1 and CDR2 are ENHRY and SYGVKD. This CDR3 has 16 amino acids. Trimming at V came to 4 bases and at J to 7 bases, leaving 9 bases not matched to a gene.

This clonotype appeared many times. The V call is TRBV24-1, the J call TRBJ2-3; 9 positions agree with TRBD2. CDR3 length: 16 residues. The germline CDR1 and CDR2 sequences are KGHDR and SFDVKD. V dropped 3 bases and J dropped 1; count of bases not matched to a gene: 4. CDR3 region: CATSDPRGGGTDTQYF. The CDR3 nucleotides are TGTGCCACCAGTGATCCGCGGGGGGGAGGCACAGATACGCAGTATTTT.

The table lists this clonotype with a few counts. The rearrangement links TRBV12-3 or TRBV12-4 to TRBJ2-5; the D is unclear. This CDR3 has 14 residues. V lost 5 bases and J 1 base, leaving 11 bases between the germline ends. CDR3: CASSRTVIQETQYF. CDR3 sequence (DNA): TGTGCCAGCAGTCGGACGGTGATCCAAGAGACCCAGTACTTC.

Many counts were recorded for this clonotype. CDR3 DNA: TGTGCCAGCAGTGCCGGGGACAGTCGGTACGAGCAGTACTTC. Amino acids: CASSAGDSRYEQYF. This chain links TRBV28 with TRBJ2-7; 7 bases line up with TRBD1. This CDR3 comprises 14 residues. J lost 4 bases, V lost 5 bases, and 8 bases had no gene match. Germline values: CDR1 MDHEN, CDR2 SYDVKM. Full variable domain (missing parts from reference TRBV28 and TRBJ2-7): DVKVTQSSRYLVKRTGEKVFLECVQDMDHENMFWYRQDPGLGLRLIYFSYDVKMKEKGDIPEGYSVSREKKERFSLILESASTNQTSMYLCASSAGDSRYEQYFGPGTRLTVT.

The chain links TRBV19 to TRBJ1-1, with 8 bases that match TRBD1. CDR3 length: 15 amino acids. Germline CDR1 reads LNHDA; CDR2 reads SQIVND (reference sequence). Losses at the gene ends were 5 bases for V and 1 base for J; bases not matched to a gene: 6. The CDR3: CASSSKDRENTEAFF. The CDR3 nucleotides are TGTGCCAGTAGTTCAAAGGACAGGGAGAACACTGAAGCTTTCTTT.

This clonotype appeared many times. The CDR3 reads CASSYSMGANTGELFF. CDR3 bases: TGTGCCAGCAGTTACTCGATGGGAGCCAACACCGGGGAGCTGTTTTTT. The gene calls are TRBV6-5 and TRBJ2-2; TRBD2 might be the D (5 bases). The CDR3 runs to 16 residues. V gave up 0 bases and J gave up 2 bases, with 10 bases separating them. CDR1 is MNHEY and CDR2 is SVGAGI in the germline V gene.

This rearrangement joins TRBV12-3 or TRBV12-4 to TRBJ2-7; TRBD2 aligns across 13 bases. This CDR3 contains 17 residues. J lost 6 bases, V lost 5 bases, and 13 bases had no gene match. This CDR3 is CASSPILGLAGAPEQYF. CDR3 sequence (DNA): TGTGCCAGCAGTCCCATCCTAGGACTAGCGGGAGCCCCCGAGCAGTACTTC.

This clonotype was detected ten times or more. This CDR3 reads CATSRVTVRGTEAFF. CDR3 bases: TGTGCCACCAGCAGAGTGACAGTGAGGGGCACTGAAGCTTTCTTT. The gene calls are TRBV15 and TRBJ1-1; tentative D call: TRBD1 (5 bases). Germline V lookup: CDR1 LNHNV, CDR2 YYDKDF (reference sequence). The V end was cut by 1 base, the J end by 4 bases, with 13 bases between. The CDR3 totals 15 residues.

This clonotype occurred many times. This chain connects TRBV20-1 to TRBJ2-1; TRBD2 matches 7 bases. CDR3 length: 14 amino acids. Germline CDR1 is DFQATT and CDR2 is SNEGSKA (reference sequence). CDR3 in amino acids: CSTIDGRSYNEQFF. The CDR3 coding sequence is TGCAGCACCATCGACGGGAGGTCCTACAATGAGCAGTTCTTC.

This clonotype has just a few counts. The rearrangement joins TRBV5-1 to TRBJ1-2; D uncertain. Germline loops: CDR1 SGHRS, CDR2 YFSETQ. The V and J ends lost 0 bases and 10 bases respectively, with 4 bases between them. The CDR3 covers 10 residues. DNA of the CDR3: TGCGCCAGCAGCTTGGTGGCCTACACCTTC. It translates to CASSLVAYTF.

This clonotype came up a few times. The rearrangement joins TRBV4-1 to TRBJ1-5; 12 nucleotides line up with TRBD1. Germline V gene lookup returns CDR1 MGHRA and CDR2 YSYEKL. The CDR3 runs 16 residues. Trimming removed 3 bases from V and 4 bases from J; junction bases left unmatched: 4. DNA of the CDR3: TGCGCCAGCAGCCAGGGACAGGGGGCTTGGAATCAGCCCCAGCATTTT. Translation gives CASSQGQGAWNQPQHF.

The chain combines TRBV27 with TRBJ2-3, with D unresolved. V dropped 3 bases and J dropped 4 bases, with 20 bases sitting between them. CDR3 length: 17 amino acids. Germline V gives CDR1 MNHEY, CDR2 SMNVEV (reference sequence). The CDR3 coding sequence is TGTGCCAGCAGTTTCTCCCGCTGGCAGGTTAACGCAGATACGCAGTATTTT. Residues: CASSFSRWQVNADTQYF.